A single sample gave rise to the 20 T cell receptor beta chains below, sequenced in a study of cytomegalovirus exposure and HLA in healthy donors. A multiplex PCR was run with 60 Vbeta primers and 13 Jbeta primers. Using immunoSEQ multiplex PCR, the repertoire was profiled, and TCRdb retains in-frame clones only, with some absent. In the table there are some 190,000 clones, about 81% of which are singletons. Source material: PBMCs. All receptors come from a man in his forties or fifties in good health and CMV-seronegative.

The chain is built from TRBV21-1 and TRBJ2-7; no DNA check was done on the table's D call, TRBD1. TRBV21-1 is a pseudogene segment. The CDR3 covers 16 residues. Here the CDR3 reads CASSNPKVGGPYEQYF. In DNA, the CDR3 is TGTGCCAGCAGCAACCCCAAGGTAGGGGGCCCCTACGAGCAGTACTTC.

The chain has TRBV9 and TRBJ2-5; D might be TRBD1 (5 bases). Gene TRBJ2-7 matches the end of the DNA better, so the J call may be wrong. Per germline, CDR1 SGDLS and CDR2 YYNGEE. The length of the CDR3 is 14 residues. CDR3 in amino acids: CASSPQGKGYEQYF. CDR3 bases: TGTGCCAGCAGCCCCCAGGGTAAGGGGTACGAGCAGTACTTC.

The chain is built from TRBV5-1 and TRBJ2-1; D unclear. This CDR3 has 11 residues. Trimming removed 7 bases at V and 5 bases at J, with 7 bases between. CDR1 is SGHRS and CDR2 is YFSETQ in the germline V gene. The CDR3 region has the DNA TGCGCCAGCGGCCGGGACAATGAGCAGTTCTTC. Protein: CASGRDNEQFF.

The V gene is TRBV6-1, the J gene TRBJ1-2; weak D call: TRBD1 (5 bases). With 6 bases removed from V and 9 bases from J, the gap between germline ends came to 8 bases. The CDR3 is made up of 10 amino acids. The germline V gene encodes CDR1 MNHNS and CDR2 SASEGT. The CDR3 DNA sequence: TGTGCCAGCAGGGGGGGTAGCTACACCTTC. Translation gives CASRGGSYTF.

The gene calls are TRBV29-1 and TRBJ2-5; 10 bases align to TRBD2. Germline V gene sequence: CDR1 SQVTM, CDR2 ANQGSEA. This CDR3 contains 14 residues. The V segment lost 4 bases and the J segment 1 base; nucleotides outside the gene matches: 3. CDR3 nucleotide sequence: TGCAGCGTTGCACTAGCGGGGCTCCAAGAGACCCAGTACTTC. Amino acids: CSVALAGLQETQYF.

The genes are TRBV29-1 and TRBJ1-1, with D possibly TRBD1 on 5 matching bases. The CDR3 is made up of 17 amino acids. Germline lookup yields CDR1 SQVTM and CDR2 ANQGSEA. V shed 0 bases and J shed 0 bases, with 17 bases lying between them. The CDR3 region is CSVEEYGGLTMNTEAFF. For the CDR3, the DNA is TGCAGCGTTGAAGAGTACGGGGGGTTAACCATGAACACTGAAGCTTTCTTT.

J is TRBJ2-7 and V is TRBV4-3; D remains unclear. The length of the CDR3 is 16 residues. Germline V gene lookup returns CDR1 LGHNA and CDR2 YSLEER. The V and J ends lost 0 bases and 4 bases respectively, with 16 bases between them. CDR3 loop: CASSQEKAGYGYEQYF. The CDR3 DNA reads as TGCGCCAGCAGCCAAGAAAAGGCAGGCTATGGGTACGAGCAGTACTTC.

The rearrangement uses TRBV5-1 and TRBJ2-5; TRBD1 aligns across 11 bases. Germline CDR1 reads SGHRS; CDR2 reads YFSETQ. The CDR3 covers 15 residues. The junction had 6 bases not matched to a gene; V was cut back by 4 bases and J by 4 bases. The DNA for the CDR3 is TGCGCCAGCAGCCCCGGGACAGGGGGAGGAGAGACCCAGTACTTC. It codes for CASSPGTGGGETQYF.

The rearrangement links TRBV19 to TRBJ1-3; 7 positions agree with TRBD1. The CDR3 is 14 residues long. Germline V CDR1 and CDR2: LNHDA, SQIVND (reference sequence). J gave up 0 bases and V 9 bases, and 5 bases lay outside the gene matches. The CDR3 nucleotides are TGTGCCAGCCAGGACAGGCACTCTGGAAACACCATATATTTT. Protein product: CASQDRHSGNTIYF.

A few counts support this clone. CDR3 nucleotide sequence: TGTGCCAGCAGTACAGACGGGAACACCGGGGAGCTGTTTTTT. Translating gives CASSTDGNTGELFF. The chain links TRBV28 to TRBJ2-2; the D is unclear. The CDR3 loop spans 14 amino acids. The germline V gene encodes CDR1 MDHEN and CDR2 SYDVKM. Trimming shortened V by 5 bases and J by 1 base, and 8 bases separated the two germline ends.

The chain has TRBV7-2 and TRBJ2-5; D call uncertain. The germline gives CDR1 SGHTA, CDR2 FQGNSA. CDR3 length equals 11 residues. Between the trimmed V and J ends, which lost 4 bases and 7 bases, there was a span of 7 bases. CDR3 amino acids: CASSSKRTQYF. CDR3 DNA: TGTGCCAGCAGCTCTAAAAGGACCCAGTACTTC.

V usage is TRBV5-4 and J usage is TRBJ1-4; 11 nucleotides agree with TRBD1. Trimming took 3 bases from V and 8 from J; bases not matched to a gene: 6. CDR1 and CDR2 (germline): SGHNT, YYREEE (reference sequence). The CDR3 sequence is 15 residues long. CDR3 nucleotide sequence: TGTGCCAGCAGCTGGGGGACAGGGGGTAGGGAAAAACTGTTTTTT. Amino acid sequence: CASSWGTGGREKLFF.

This rearrangement joins TRBV29-1 to TRBJ2-3, with TRBD1 matching over 9 bases. After removal of 7 bases from V and 3 bases from J, the junction contained 8 bases not matched to a gene. The CDR3 covers 14 residues. Germline V gene lookup returns CDR1 SQVTM and CDR2 ANQGSEA. CDR3: CSARPGTGTDTQYF. The DNA for the CDR3 is TGCAGCGCTCGTCCCGGGACAGGGACAGATACGCAGTATTTT.

V usage is TRBV14 and J usage is TRBJ2-4, with 8 bases lining up with TRBD1. The V gene end was trimmed by 0 bases and the J gene end by 3 bases; junction bases not matched to a gene: 4. Germline values: CDR1 SGHDN, CDR2 FVKESK. This CDR3 region has 16 residues. The CDR3 spells CASSQDLGTGKNIQYF. The CDR3 DNA reads TGTGCCAGCAGCCAAGATCTGGGGACAGGCAAAAACATTCAGTACTTC. The whole variable domain, remainder taken from reference TRBV14 and TRBJ2-4, is EAGVTQFPSHSVIEKGQTVTLRCDPISGHDNLYWYRRVMGKEIKFLLHFVKESKQDESGMPNNRFLAERTGGTYSTLKVQPAELEDSGVYFCASSQDLGTGKNIQYFGAGTRLSVL.

This clone has only a few counts. V and J are TRBV29-1 and TRBJ2-1, with 9 positions matching TRBD1. Germline loops: CDR1 SQVTM, CDR2 ANQGSEA. This CDR3 spans 17 amino acids. The J segment lost 2 bases and the V segment lost 4 bases, leaving 12 bases of the junction unmatched. CDR3 DNA sequence: TGCAGCGTTGGAGGTTTAGGCCGACAGGGGGCCTACAATGAGCAGTTCTTC. Translating gives CSVGGLGRQGAYNEQFF.

The V and J genes are TRBV7-3 and TRBJ2-5; 11 nucleotides align to TRBD2. This CDR3 has 14 residues. Trimming cost V 6 bases and J 9 bases; bases outside gene matches: 9. In germline, CDR1 is SGHTA, CDR2 FQGTGA. CDR3 amino acids: CASSRLAGFRAQYF. DNA of the CDR3: TGTGCCAGCAGTCGACTAGCGGGATTCAGGGCCCAGTACTTC.

J is TRBJ2-7 and V is TRBV4-2, with 10 nucleotides matching TRBD2. This CDR3 comprises 17 residues. V lost 4 bases, J lost 5 bases, and 14 bases stayed unmatched. Looked up from germline, CDR1 is LGHNA and CDR2 is YNFKEQ. The CDR3 DNA reads TGTGCCAGCAGCCGCCCCTCCGCAGCGGGGGGGCGTGACGAGCAGTACTTC. Its translation is CASSRPSAAGGRDEQYF.

DNA for the CDR3: TGTGCCATCAAGGGGACAGGGAGAATCCACGAGCAGTACTTC. The encoded protein is CAIKGTGRIHEQYF. V and J are TRBV10-3 and TRBJ2-7; the match to TRBD1 covers 9 bases. The CDR3 sequence is 14 residues long. The J segment lost 5 bases and the V segment lost 7 bases, leaving 9 bases of the junction unmatched. Germline values: CDR1 ENHRY, CDR2 SYGVKD.

The chain carries TRBV9 and TRBJ2-3; D unclear. The V end was cut by 0 bases, the J end by 3 bases, with 8 bases between. CDR3 size: 14 residues. CDR1 and CDR2 from the germline V gene are SGDLS and YYNGEE. The CDR3 loop is CASSVDPRTDTQYF. In DNA form, the CDR3 reads TGTGCCAGCAGCGTAGACCCCCGGACAGATACGCAGTATTTT.

This clone was found a few times. The chain employs TRBV6-6 and TRBJ1-5; D gene uncertain. Per the germline V gene, CDR1 is MNHNY and CDR2 is SVGAGI (reference sequence). Between the trimmed V and J ends, which lost 10 bases and 0 bases, there was a span of 16 bases. The CDR3 runs to 15 residues. The CDR3 coding sequence is TGTGCCACCGGGGATGGCGAGTTTAGCAATCAGCCCCAGCATTTT. Protein: CATGDGEFSNQPQHF.